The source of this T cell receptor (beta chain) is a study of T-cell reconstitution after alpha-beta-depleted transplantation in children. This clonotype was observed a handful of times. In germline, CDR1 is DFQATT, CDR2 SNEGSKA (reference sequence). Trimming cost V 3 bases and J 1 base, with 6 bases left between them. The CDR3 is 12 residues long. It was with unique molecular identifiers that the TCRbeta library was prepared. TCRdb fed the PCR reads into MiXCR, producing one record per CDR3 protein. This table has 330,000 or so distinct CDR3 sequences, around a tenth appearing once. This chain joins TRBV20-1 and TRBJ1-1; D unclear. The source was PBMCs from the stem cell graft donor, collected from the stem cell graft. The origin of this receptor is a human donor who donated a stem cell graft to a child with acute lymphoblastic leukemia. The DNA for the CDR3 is TGCAGTGCTAGTTTGGGGAACACTGAAGCTTTCTTT. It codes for CSASLGNTEAFF.